The 21 T cell receptor beta chains below come from one sample, sequenced in a study of CD8 T cells in ankylosing spondylitis. Using its own MiXCR run on the 5' RACE reads, TCRdb lists one record per CDR3 protein. The table includes roughly 68,000 distinct CDR3 sequences, around 6.4% detected once. The sequencing sample was made of synovial fluid, either unsorted or a sorted T cell fraction (not recorded which). The receptors shown here come from a male donor with ankylosing spondylitis.

This clonotype appeared many times. V is TRBV12-3 or TRBV12-4 and J is TRBJ2-5; the match to TRBD2 covers 7 bases. The CDR3 is made up of 16 amino acids. Unmatched junction bases numbered 10, after V lost 1 base and J lost 5 bases. The CDR3, as DNA: TGTGCCAGCAGTTTAGTAGGCGGGAGCAGCATGGAGACCCAGTACTTC. Protein sequence: CASSLVGGSSMETQYF.

This clonotype was observed a handful of times. The V call is TRBV21-1, the J call TRBJ2-5; the table's D call of TRBD1 was not tested on the DNA. TRBV21-1 is shown as a pseudogene. The CDR3 has 12 residues. For the CDR3, the DNA is TGTGCCAGCAGGGGACAGCAAGAGACCCAGTACTTC. Amino acid sequence: CASRGQQETQYF.

The table lists this clonotype with many counts. The rearrangement links TRBV7-9 to TRBJ2-2; the D is unclear. This CDR3 region has 11 residues. CDR1 is SEHNR and CDR2 is FQNEAQ in the germline V gene (reference sequence). The V end lost 5 bases, the J end lost 8 bases, and 6 bases lay between the germline ends. CDR3 bases: TGTGCCAGCAGCCCCCAAGGGGAGCTGTTTTTT. Translated: CASSPQGELFF.

In this sample, this clonotype turned up many times. This chain joins TRBV2 and TRBJ1-6; 11 nucleotides line up with TRBD1. The V gene end was trimmed by 10 bases and the J gene end by 11 bases; junction bases not matched to a gene: 13. Germline assignment: CDR1 SNHLY and CDR2 FYNNEI. This CDR3 has 15 residues. The chain's CDR3 is CAKQVSGQGGTPLHF. CDR3 DNA: TGTGCCAAGCAAGTGTCGGGACAGGGGGGGACACCCCTCCACTTT.

This clonotype has more than one count but fewer than ten. The rearrangement joins TRBV12-3 or TRBV12-4 to TRBJ2-6; TRBD1 matches at 8 bases. The junction had 6 bases not matched to a gene; V was cut back by 4 bases and J by 4 bases. The CDR3 runs 16 residues. CDR3 in amino acids: CASSSRTGLGANVLTF. The CDR3 DNA reads TGTGCCAGCAGTTCTCGGACAGGGCTCGGGGCCAACGTCCTGACTTTC.

At least ten counts were recorded for this clonotype. The chain joins TRBV20-1 to TRBJ2-3, with TRBD2 matching over 7 bases. Germline V CDR1 and CDR2: DFQATT, SNEGSKA (reference sequence). The CDR3 runs 17 residues. Germline trimming cut 3 bases from V and 7 bases from J; bases unmatched to any gene: 19. The CDR3 DNA is TGCAGTGCTAGCAGCCCGTCCGGCGGCGGGAGTACATATACGCAGTATTTT. Its translation: CSASSPSGGGSTYTQYF.

V and J are TRBV6-1 and TRBJ1-1; TRBD1 agrees at 8 bases. The V gene end was trimmed by 4 bases and the J gene end by 3 bases; junction bases not matched to a gene: 7. CDR3 size: 15 residues. Germline V CDR1 and CDR2: MNHNS, SASEGT. The CDR3 nucleotides read TGTGCCAGCAGTGCAAGAACAGGGGGGCACACTGAAGCTTTCTTT. It encodes CASSARTGGHTEAFF.

This clonotype was observed a few times. The gene calls are TRBV30 and TRBJ1-1; no firm D call. Per the germline V gene, CDR1 is GTSNPN and CDR2 is SVGIG (reference sequence). V was pared by 2 bases and J by 1 base, with 11 bases between. There are 14 residues in the CDR3. CDR3 nucleotides: TGTGCCTGGAGTACAATAAGTCCGAACACTGAAGCTTTCTTT. This translates into CAWSTISPNTEAFF.

In its sample, this clonotype was seen many times. V gene TRBV7-6 combines with J gene TRBJ2-7; 7 bases are shared with TRBD1. The CDR3 has 14 residues. CDR1 and CDR2 from the germline V gene are SGHVS and FNYEAQ. The V gene end was trimmed by 2 bases and the J gene end by 7 bases; junction bases not matched to a gene: 8. CDR3: CASSLRRGPGEQYF. The CDR3 coding sequence is TGTGCCAGCAGCTTAAGAAGGGGGCCGGGGGAGCAGTACTTC.

The sample holds a few counts of this clonotype. This chain links TRBV19 with TRBJ2-7; no definite D call. In germline, CDR1 is LNHDA, CDR2 SQIVND (reference sequence). The CDR3 has 14 residues. V lost 2 bases, J lost 0 bases, and 8 bases lay in between. CDR3 DNA sequence: TGTGCCAGTAGTATAATGGGCTCCTCCTACGAGCAGTACTTC. The encoded protein is CASSIMGSSYEQYF.

This clonotype counts as medium-sized. The chain recombines TRBV15 with TRBJ1-4; D is ambiguous. CDR1 LNHNV and CDR2 YYDKDF come from the germline V gene (reference sequence). V lost 9 bases, J lost 8 bases, and 16 bases lay in between. The CDR3 runs to 13 residues. CDR3 in DNA: TGTGCCACTTCGGGTGGGGTCTCGGAAAAACTGTTTTTT. Its protein product is CATSGGVSEKLFF.

This clonotype occurred many times. The chain combines TRBV20-1 with TRBJ2-7, with 7 nucleotides matching TRBD1. The junction had 15 bases not matched to a gene; V was cut back by 0 bases and J by 7 bases. This CDR3 has 16 amino acids. The germline V gene encodes CDR1 DFQATT and CDR2 SNEGSKA (reference sequence). CDR3 bases: TGCAGTGCTAGAGATCTAAGGAGGACAGGATCGGGTGAGCAGTACTTC. This translates into CSARDLRRTGSGEQYF.

In nucleotides, the CDR3 is TGTGCCAGACGGGACAGGGGCTATAATGAGCAGTTCTTC. Translated: CARRDRGYNEQFF. The rearrangement links TRBV5-8 to TRBJ2-1; 10 nucleotides line up with TRBD1. The CDR3 contains 13 residues. With V trimmed by 8 bases and J by 7 bases, 6 bases remained unmatched. Germline lookup yields CDR1 SGHTS and CDR2 YDEGEE.

In its sample, this clonotype was seen a few times. The V and J genes are TRBV5-6 and TRBJ2-5; D possibly corresponds to TRBD1 (6 bases). Trimming took off 3 bases at V and 5 bases at J, with 23 bases between the two ends. Germline V gene data show CDR1 as SGHDT and CDR2 as YYEEEE. The length of the CDR3 is 17 residues. The CDR3 loop is CASSSWSRQGSSETQYF. The CDR3, as DNA: TGTGCCAGCAGCTCTTGGAGTCGTCAGGGGAGTAGTGAGACCCAGTACTTC.

In its sample, this clonotype was seen many times. This sequence joins TRBV7-2 and TRBJ2-1; D is unresolved. CDR1 is SGHTA and CDR2 is FQGNSA in the germline V gene. The CDR3 spans 14 residues. V lost 4 bases and J 10 bases, leaving 17 bases between the germline ends. CDR3 sequence (DNA): TGTGCCAGCAGCTCCTCATTCCTGGGCTCAGAGCAGTTCTTC. Its protein is CASSSSFLGSEQFF.

This clonotype was observed many times. The J gene is TRBJ2-7, the V gene TRBV12-3 or TRBV12-4, with TRBD1 identical over 10 bases. Trimming at V came to 6 bases and at J to 5 bases, leaving 10 bases not matched to a gene. The CDR3 is 15 residues long. The CDR3 bases are TGTGCCAGCAGCATACCGGGACAGGGGTTTCACGAGCAGTACTTC. Translated, it gives CASSIPGQGFHEQYF.

The gene calls are TRBV3-1 and TRBJ2-1; maybe TRBD2 (5 bases). Germline lookup yields CDR1 LGHDT and CDR2 YNNKEL (reference sequence). The CDR3 consists of 17 residues. Trimming took off 4 bases at V and 2 bases at J, with 18 bases between the two ends. The CDR3 region has the DNA TGTGCCAGCAGCCTGAGTCAGAGGGCATTCCCCTACAATGAGCAGTTCTTC. It encodes CASSLSQRAFPYNEQFF.

In its sample, this clonotype was seen many times. The rearrangement uses TRBV20-1 and TRBJ1-4; D is uncertain. Per the germline V gene, CDR1 is DFQATT and CDR2 is SNEGSKA (reference sequence). V was clipped by 0 bases and J by 4 bases, with 15 bases between them. The CDR3 covers 16 residues. CDR3 region: CSARDSFPGVNEKLFF. DNA for the CDR3: TGCAGTGCTAGAGATTCCTTTCCCGGGGTTAATGAAAAACTGTTTTTT.

This clonotype was found a few times. The chain combines TRBV2 with TRBJ2-2; D is unclear. V lost 0 bases, J lost 0 bases, and 11 bases lay in between. From germline, CDR1 is SNHLY and CDR2 FYNNEI. CDR3 length: 17 amino acids. The CDR3 coding sequence is TGTGCCAGCAGTGAAGCAGGGCTTCCTGCGAACACCGGGGAGCTGTTTTTT. Protein: CASSEAGLPANTGELFF.

This clonotype occurred a few times. The chain combines TRBV3-1 with TRBJ2-5, with D hard to call. The ends were cut back, 3 bases at V and 2 bases at J, with 7 bases in the middle. CDR1 and CDR2 from the germline V gene are LGHDT and YNNKEL (reference sequence). This CDR3 spans 13 amino acids. The CDR3 DNA is TGTGCCAGCAGCCACGGGCCTCAAGAGACCCAGTACTTC. Its translation is CASSHGPQETQYF.

The chain's CDR3 is CASSSQGARTEAFF. The CDR3 region has the DNA TGCGCCAGCAGCTCACAGGGGGCGCGCACTGAAGCTTTCTTT. The chain couples TRBV5-1 to TRBJ1-1; 9 nucleotides match TRBD1. Trimming cost V 3 bases and J 4 bases; bases outside gene matches: 4. The CDR3 consists of 14 residues. Germline assignment: CDR1 SGHRS and CDR2 YFSETQ.